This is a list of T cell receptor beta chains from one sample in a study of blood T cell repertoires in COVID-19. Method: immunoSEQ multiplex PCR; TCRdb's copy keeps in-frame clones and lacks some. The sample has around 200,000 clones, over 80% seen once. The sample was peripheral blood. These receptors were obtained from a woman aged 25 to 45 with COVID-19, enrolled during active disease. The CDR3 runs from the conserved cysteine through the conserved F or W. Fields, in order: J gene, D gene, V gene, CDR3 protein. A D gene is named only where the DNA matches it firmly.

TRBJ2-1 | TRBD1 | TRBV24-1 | CATSDGQGGTYNEQFF
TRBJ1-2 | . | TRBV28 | CASSPTTGFDGYTF
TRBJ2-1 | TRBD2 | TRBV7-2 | CASSETSGRANEQFF
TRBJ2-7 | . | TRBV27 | CASSLQAGYEQYF
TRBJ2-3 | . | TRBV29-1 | CSGSLATDTQYF
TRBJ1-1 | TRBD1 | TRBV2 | CASRVDRATEAFF
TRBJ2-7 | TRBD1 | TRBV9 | CASSVGTGDYEQYF
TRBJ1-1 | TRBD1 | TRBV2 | CASSDRTWDSEAFF
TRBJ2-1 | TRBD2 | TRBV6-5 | CATTSSGSYNEQFF
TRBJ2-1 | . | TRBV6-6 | CASSRPSGPSDNEQFF
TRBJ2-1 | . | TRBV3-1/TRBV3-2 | CASSGGRERSNEQFF
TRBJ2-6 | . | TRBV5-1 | CASSLVAGEANVLTF
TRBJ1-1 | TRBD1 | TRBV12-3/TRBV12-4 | CASSLGQGGEAFF
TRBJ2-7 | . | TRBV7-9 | CASSLQALQGSYEQYF
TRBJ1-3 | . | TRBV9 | CASSAGDSGNTIYF
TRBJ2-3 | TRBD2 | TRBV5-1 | CASSLAGGTDTQYF
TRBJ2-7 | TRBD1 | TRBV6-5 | CASTGTATYEQYF
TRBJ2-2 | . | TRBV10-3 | CAISDRANTGELFF
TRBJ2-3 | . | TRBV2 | CASSSERPPADTQYF
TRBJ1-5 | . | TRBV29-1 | CSVYLSGSQHF
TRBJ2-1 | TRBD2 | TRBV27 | CASSSPSSGYNEQFF
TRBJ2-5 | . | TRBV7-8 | CASSKTTVYIQETQYF